This T cell receptor (beta chain) is from a study of blood T cells in healthy people across ages (dated by TCRdb to 2015 to 2017). About the investigation overall: In model experiments, template switching captured about one uniquely barcoded TCR beta cDNA molecule for every two T cells. Age-related changes in TCR beta repertoire diversity were measured in the study by deep sequencing normalized with unique cDNA molecular identifiers. Donors were grouped into four age groups: young (average approximately 15 years), middle-aged (39), aged (about 59) and long-lived (around 80). Donors of different ages were randomly distributed across sequencing lanes to avoid experimental bias. Using the same blood draw, the study looked at two additional independent replicas of 1 million unique cDNA reads for two donors, one aged 18 to 30 and the other aged 80 or older. The paper's findings and limits, for the study overall: As age increased, observed TCR beta diversity per million T cells dropped in a roughly linear way, and a significant reduction was already evident by age 40. Because profiling used bulk unsorted PBMCs, naive and antigen-experienced compartments could not be compared conclusively. The percentage of naive T cells measured by flow cytometry correlated strongly with observed TCR beta diversity. Estimates of total diversity based on one million sequenced T cells were regarded as lower bounds and as underestimates. The CMV infection status of donors was not known, potentially confounding age-related changes in expanded clonotypes. The long-lived group showed more naive CD4+ T cells, fewer expanded clones and increased TCR diversity than the aged group, suggesting age selection.

Relative to germline, V is missing 4 bases and J is missing 8 bases, with 11 bases of the junction outside any gene match. CDR1 and CDR2 (SGDLS, YYNGEE) derive from the germline V gene. The CDR3 contains 15 residues, cysteine and phenylalanine counted. The retained sequence is limited to the CDR3, 45 bases, with the frame set at the first base. For this clonotype: What antigen it recognizes has not been identified. The record has no base qualities; no much larger clone is one base away.

Library preparation employed 5' RACE. The sequencer was an Illumina HiSeq 2500. A second PCR of roughly 7 to 11 cycles was performed with a sample-barcoded 5' primer and a J-beta primer mix. A template-switch 5' adaptor carrying 12 random nucleotides introduced a unique molecular identifier onto each TCR beta cDNA molecule. At least 2.5 million CDR3-containing paired-end reads were obtained from each sample. The Mint cDNA synthesis kit, primed by a TRBC-specific oligonucleotide, was used to synthesize first-strand cDNA from all RNA. Following uracil-DNA glycosylase treatment, a first 18-cycle PCR with universal primers M1SS and BC2_uni_R was performed on all cDNA. On the authors' methods: For normalization, 1 million high-quality reads, each with a distinct molecular identifier, were randomly selected from each sample. Instead of being binned into consensus sequences, reads that shared molecular identifiers were thrown out. MiTCR, with a Q25 quality threshold and the strictest error-elimination algorithm, was used for CDR3 identification, clonotype clustering and error correction. Lower-bound total TCR beta diversity was estimated with a nonparametric unseen species model using Euler transformation. The public reads were quality trimmed at Q25 with fastp and then assembled into clones with MiXCR by TCRdb, keeping productive beta chains. CDR3 protein sequences are deduplicated, and each keeps its most common genes and DNA. None of the V and J calls come from the authors' own analysis; TCRdb made them. This sample is represented by some 1 million distinct CDR3 sequences; less than 50% of them were singletons. The biggest ten clones account for 18% of the sample.

The approximately 39 donors, aged 6 to 90 years, were systemically healthy Caucasian individuals from Russia. Approximately 9.3 milliliters of peripheral blood were collected from each donor into EDTA-treated Vacutainer tubes. Ficoll-Paque density-gradient centrifugation was used to isolate PBMCs, with at least 7 million obtained per sample. Trizol reagent was used to extract total RNA from the PBMCs, yielding at least 6 micrograms per sample. For every donor, an aliquot of PBMCs went through flow cytometry to measure the percentages of naive CD45RAhigh/CD27high T cells. This sequence was found in a woman aged 60-75 years in good health. Recombination connected TRBV9 to TRBJ2-3; 9 bases in between match TRBD1. What was sequenced was blood. CDR3 protein: CASSPQTGGSGTQYF. The base sequence is TGTGCCAGCAGCCCCCAGACAGGGGGGTCTGGTACGCAGTATTTT.